This TCR beta chain stems from a study of blood T cell repertoires in COVID-19. About the study: Acute-phase and convalescent COVID-19 samples originated in the United States, Italy and Spain. The analysed material was cDNA or gDNA that came from T cells, B-cell-depleted T cells, or PBMCs.

In the authors' workflow: Reference gene primer amplification gave nucleated cell count estimates. Libraries were prepared by immunoSEQ multiplex PCR; TCRdb keeps only in-frame clonotypes and omits some of them. V, J and clone size are taken as reported in that table, and D and trimming were inferred from the DNA itself. The sample has 100,000 to 150,000 clones, around 70% seen once. In germline, CDR1 is KGHDR, CDR2 SFDVKD. CDR3 size: 13 residues. V was trimmed by 4 bases and J by 4 bases, leaving 6 bases between them. This chain connects TRBV24-1 to TRBJ2-2; D gene unclear. The sequenced sample was peripheral blood. The receptor was derived from a man aged 55 to 70 with acute or convalescent COVID-19. This CDR3 is CATSDPFTGELFF. CDR3 in DNA: TGTGCCACCAGTGACCCCTTCACCGGGGAGCTGTTTTTT.